This T cell receptor (beta chain) was sequenced in a study of OX40 agonist ivuxolimab in advanced cancers. The wider study: Ivuxolimab, an antibody acting as an agonist of OX40 (CD134), was used to treat patients.

Method: immunoSEQ multiplex PCR; TCRdb's copy keeps in-frame clones and lacks some. The table shows 35,000 to 40,000 clones, with 86% occurring only once. The receptor was isolated from an adult with an advanced solid tumor such as melanoma, head and neck, liver or kidney cancer. Sample: CD4+ or CD8+ T cells sorted from blood, taken in a trial of the OX40 agonist ivuxolimab.

The CDR3 nucleotides read TGTGCCAGCAGCGCCGGGACAGGGGTTGAAAAACTGTTTTTT. Its protein product is CASSAGTGVEKLFF. The chain recombines TRBV9 with TRBJ1-4; TRBD1 matches at 10 bases. Germline V gene lookup returns CDR1 SGDLS and CDR2 YYNGEE. This CDR3 spans 14 amino acids. Unmatched junction bases numbered 3, after V lost 3 bases and J lost 7 bases.